This entry lists 23 T cell receptor beta chains sequenced from one sample in a study of human T cells and chemical hapten exposure. TCRdb analysed the RACE reads with MiXCR anew, one entry per CDR3 protein. The sample lists about 260,000 distinct CDR3 sequences, about 9% seen once, with 2% to 3% in the top ten. Time point indicated: pre-sensitization, week 0. This sample's treatment: therapeutic diphenylcyclopropenone sensitization with weekly scalp DPC. Sequences were derived from whole blood, sampled in connection with sensitization to the hapten diphenylcyclopropenone (DPC). Every receptor here comes from a woman between 40 and 55 years old with alopecia areata. Some clones in this sample may be carry-over from other donors' samples.

This clonotype was seen only a few times. The gene calls are TRBV21-1 and TRBJ2-7; the D call TRBD2 from the table was never checked on the DNA. TRBV21-1 represents a pseudogene. This CDR3 is built from 18 residues. In nucleotides, the CDR3 is TGTGCCAGCAGCAAAACGAAATCGTGGGAGCTAGCGGGAGGGCCAAAGTACTTC. This gives the protein CASSKTKSWELAGGPKYF.

This clonotype was detected only a few times. V is TRBV7-2 and J is TRBJ1-1; D not certain. Trimming left V 5 bases short and J 1 base short, with 11 bases between. Germline V gene lookup returns CDR1 SGHTA and CDR2 FQGNSA. The CDR3 extends over 14 amino acids. In DNA, the CDR3 is TGTGCCAGCAGCCCCAGAGCCGGGAACACTGAAGCTTTCTTT. Translating gives CASSPRAGNTEAFF.

This clonotype was counted ten times or more. This rearrangement joins TRBV29-1 to TRBJ2-3; D may be TRBD1 or TRBD2 (6 bases each). The ends were cut back, 4 bases at V and 4 bases at J, with 18 bases in the middle. The CDR3 is 15 residues long. Per germline, CDR1 SQVTM and CDR2 ANQGSEA. The CDR3 nucleotides read TGCAGCGTTGTGGCCAGGGGAGGTCGGCCAGATACGCAGTATTTT. This encodes CSVVARGGRPDTQYF.

This clonotype has ten or more counts. The V gene is TRBV29-1, the J gene TRBJ2-3, with 11 bases fitting TRBD2. This CDR3 has 13 amino acids. Germline values: CDR1 SQVTM, CDR2 ANQGSEA. After removal of 8 bases from V and 6 bases from J, the junction contained 7 bases not matched to a gene. This CDR3 is CSLTSGVRDTQYF. The CDR3 coding sequence is TGCAGCTTGACTAGCGGGGTCCGGGATACGCAGTATTTT.

This clonotype was found a few times. V usage is TRBV7-2 and J usage is TRBJ2-3; 8 nucleotides agree with TRBD1. Germline V gives CDR1 SGHTA, CDR2 FQGNSA. The CDR3 has 14 amino acids. J gave up 6 bases and V 5 bases, and 7 bases lay outside the gene matches. CDR3: CASSAGQESDTQYF. Written as DNA, the CDR3 is TGTGCCAGCAGCGCGGGACAGGAGTCGGATACGCAGTATTTT.

The table lists this clonotype with a few counts. The chain carries TRBV29-1 and TRBJ2-3; unclear D gene. The CDR3 extends over 11 amino acids. Per germline, CDR1 SQVTM and CDR2 ANQGSEA. V was clipped by 4 bases and J by 4 bases, with 6 bases between them. The CDR3 region is CSVVGADTQYF. CDR3 nucleotides: TGCAGCGTTGTTGGCGCAGATACGCAGTATTTT.

The table lists this clonotype with many counts. J is TRBJ1-1 and V is TRBV9, with TRBD1 as a possible D gene (6 bases). The V and J ends lost 4 bases and 5 bases respectively, with 21 bases between them. From germline, CDR1 is SGDLS and CDR2 YYNGEE. This CDR3 spans 16 amino acids. The CDR3 reads CASSPPGRGSGTEAFF. In DNA, the CDR3 is TGTGCCAGCAGCCCACCGGGCAGGGGAAGTGGGACTGAAGCTTTCTTT.

The table lists this clonotype with a few counts. This sequence joins TRBV7-6 and TRBJ2-7; D is undetermined. The length of the CDR3 is 13 residues. The germline CDR1 and CDR2 sequences are SGHVS and FNYEAQ. Trimming stripped 1 base from V and 7 bases from J, with 11 bases between. CDR3 sequence (DNA): TGTGCCAGCAGCTTAGGCACGCAGGAAGAGCAGTACTTC. This translates into CASSLGTQEEQYF. Full variable domain (remainder filled in from reference TRBV7-6 and TRBJ2-7): GAGVSQSPRYKVTKRGQDVALRCDPISGHVSLYWYRQALGQGPEFLTYFNYEAQQDKSGLPNDRFSAERPEGSISTLTIQRTEQRDSAMYRCASSLGTQEEQYFGPGTRLTVT.

V usage is TRBV4-1 and J usage is TRBJ2-3; 10 positions match TRBD2. The germline V gene has CDR1 MGHRA and CDR2 YSYEKL. The CDR3 is made up of 17 amino acids. Losses at the gene ends were 0 bases for V and 2 bases for J; bases not matched to a gene: 5. In DNA, the CDR3 is TGCGCCAGCAGCCAAGAACGTACTAGCGGGGTCACAGATACGCAGTATTTT. Translated, it gives CASSQERTSGVTDTQYF.

The rearrangement links TRBV5-1 to TRBJ2-2, with 9 bases that match TRBD1. Germline CDR1 and CDR2: SGHRS and YFSETQ. Trimming cost V 4 bases and J 5 bases; bases outside gene matches: 3. The CDR3 covers 14 residues. In DNA form, the CDR3 reads TGCGCCAGCAGCAAGGGACAGGGAACCGGGGAGCTGTTTTTT. This sequence encodes CASSKGQGTGELFF.

The chain joins TRBV7-9 to TRBJ1-2; no clear D. The CDR3 loop spans 16 amino acids. V was cut by 3 bases and J by 4 bases, with 18 bases left in between. Germline CDR1 is SEHNR and CDR2 is FQNEAQ (reference sequence). Here the CDR3 reads CASSFPNLRGLYGYTF. For the CDR3, the DNA is TGTGCCAGCAGCTTCCCAAATCTACGAGGCCTCTATGGCTACACCTTC.

This clonotype was observed a handful of times. The chain links TRBV12-3 or TRBV12-4 to TRBJ2-1, with D possibly being TRBD1 (6 bases). The germline V and J ends were trimmed by 8 bases and 6 bases, with 11 bases remaining between them. The CDR3 spans 12 residues. CDR3 bases: TGTGCCAGCGGGAACAGGGCCAATGAGCAGTTCTTC. Translating gives CASGNRANEQFF.

In its sample, this clonotype was seen a few times. This rearrangement joins TRBV6-5 to TRBJ2-5; 7 bases line up with TRBD2. CDR1 is MNHEY, CDR2 SVGAGI, per germline. Losses at the gene ends were 7 bases for V and 9 bases for J; bases not matched to a gene: 11. The CDR3 loop spans 13 amino acids. The CDR3 loop reads CASTPSRGVAQYF. In DNA, the CDR3 is TGTGCCAGCACCCCTAGTCGGGGGGTGGCCCAGTACTTC.

This sequence joins TRBV7-2 and TRBJ2-6; D may be TRBD1 (5 bases). The germline V and J ends were trimmed by 7 bases and 0 bases, with 13 bases remaining between them. The CDR3 is 16 residues long. CDR1 and CDR2 (germline): SGHTA, FQGNSA. CDR3 bases: TGTGCCAGCACCATCAGGGCCTACTCTGGGGCCAACGTCCTGACTTTC. It yields the protein CASTIRAYSGANVLTF.

The sample holds many counts of this clonotype. V and J are TRBV4-1 and TRBJ2-2, with D uncertain. Germline V CDR1 and CDR2: MGHRA, YSYEKL. The ends were cut back, 3 bases at V and 2 bases at J, with 4 bases in the middle. The CDR3 loop spans 13 amino acids. The DNA for the CDR3 is TGCGCCAGCAGCCATGCAAACACCGGGGAGCTGTTTTTT. This encodes CASSHANTGELFF.

This chain joins TRBV27 and TRBJ1-1; D perhaps matches TRBD1 (5 bases). Trimming pared 6 bases from V and 2 bases from J, leaving 10 bases between. The CDR3 has 13 residues. Germline lookup yields CDR1 MNHEY and CDR2 SMNVEV (reference sequence). CDR3 sequence: CASRAGLNTEAFF. CDR3 bases: TGTGCCAGCAGGGCGGGACTAAACACTGAAGCTTTCTTT.

The chain carries TRBV7-2 and TRBJ2-2; tentative D call: TRBD2 (6 bases). V lost 1 base to trimming and J lost 5 bases, with 11 bases between them. CDR3 length: 15 amino acids. CDR1 SGHTA and CDR2 FQGNSA come from the germline V gene. The CDR3 region has the DNA TGTGCCAGCAGCTTAGTCGGGAGAGGGACCGGGGAGCTGTTTTTT. Translated, it gives CASSLVGRGTGELFF.

The rearrangement links TRBV27 to TRBJ2-3; D gene uncertain. Trimming took 7 bases from V and 1 from J, leaving 15 bases between them. Germline V CDR1 and CDR2: MNHEY, SMNVEV (reference sequence). This CDR3 spans 15 amino acids. This CDR3 reads CASIVKRARTDTQYF. CDR3 in DNA: TGTGCCAGCATAGTCAAAAGGGCCCGCACAGATACGCAGTATTTT.

The chain carries TRBV13 and TRBJ1-3; D might be TRBD1 (6 bases). The CDR3 runs 15 residues. The germline gives CDR1 PRHDT, CDR2 FYEKMQ (reference sequence). V shed 2 bases and J shed 2 bases, with 10 bases lying between them. Here the CDR3 reads CASSLQGLPGNTIYF. The CDR3 coding sequence is TGTGCCAGCAGCTTACAGGGGCTTCCTGGAAACACCATATATTTT.

V is TRBV6-2 or TRBV6-3 and J is TRBJ2-3; D is ambiguous. Trimming pared 6 bases from V and 0 bases from J, leaving 13 bases between. Germline V gene lookup returns CDR1 MNHEY and CDR2 SVGEGT. This CDR3 has 15 residues. CDR3 in DNA: TGTGCCAGCAGAACGTTAAAGCCCAGCACAGATACGCAGTATTTT. Its translation is CASRTLKPSTDTQYF.

This clonotype has just a few counts. The chain recombines TRBV7-9 with TRBJ2-2; the D gene could be TRBD1 or TRBD2 (6 bases each). The CDR3 is made up of 17 amino acids. Germline assignment: CDR1 SEHNR and CDR2 FQNEAQ (reference sequence). Trimming removed 1 base from V and 0 bases from J, with 12 bases in between. CDR3 sequence: CASSLGAGQSNTGELFF. CDR3 in DNA: TGTGCCAGCAGCTTAGGTGCGGGACAATCGAACACCGGGGAGCTGTTTTTT.

This chain joins TRBV12-3 or TRBV12-4 and TRBJ1-5; a weak D match, TRBD1 (6 bases). The CDR3 has 15 residues. Trimming stripped 5 bases from V and 0 bases from J, with 11 bases between. The CDR3 loop reads CASSAGDYSNQPQHF. The DNA of the CDR3 is TGTGCCAGCAGTGCAGGGGACTATAGCAATCAGCCCCAGCATTTT.

The table lists this clonotype with many counts. V and J are TRBV28 and TRBJ1-6; D gene ambiguous. V dropped 3 bases and J dropped 10 bases, with 13 bases sitting between them. Per germline, CDR1 MDHEN and CDR2 SYDVKM. This CDR3 has 14 residues. The CDR3 loop is CASSFAISGSPLHF. CDR3 nucleotides: TGTGCCAGCAGTTTCGCGATCAGCGGCTCACCCCTCCACTTT.